This TCR beta chain stems from a study of graft-versus-host responses after intestinal transplantation. Study-wide context: The study gave all recipients anti-thymocyte globulin induction, then tacrolimus and steroids for three to four years.

V was clipped by 2 bases and J by 4 bases; unmatched bases: 9. CDR3 length: 17 amino acids. Germline values: CDR1 LNHNV, CDR2 YYDKDF (reference sequence). The protocol was immunoSEQ multiplex PCR, while the TCRdb copy is restricted to in-frame clones and leaves out a portion. The sample yields 55,000 to 65,000 clones, around 93% seen once. Of note for this clone: Its target is unknown.

Here the sequenced sample was unstimulated CD4+ T cells sorted from spleen or lymph node cells, taken before transplant. The rearrangement uses TRBV15 and TRBJ1-2, with 11 bases lining up with TRBD1. The source of this sequence is a human donor who was the organ donor for an intestinal transplant. This CDR3 is CATSRSQWTGGLYGYTF. DNA of the CDR3: TGTGCCACCAGCAGATCTCAGTGGACAGGGGGCCTCTATGGCTACACCTTC.